The TCR beta chain described here comes from a study of T-cell memory formation after mild COVID-19. This CDR3 is built from 18 residues. Trimming pared 3 bases from V and 4 bases from J, leaving 25 bases between. CDR1 and CDR2 (germline): SQVTM, ANQGSEA. TCRdb reprocessed the 5' RACE reads with MiXCR, giving one entry per CDR3 protein. The table has some 290,000 distinct CDR3 sequences, 15% to 20% seen once; the top ten hold roughly 23%. Whole-study findings and limits: Pre-infection memory carried some responding clones, suggesting that cross-reactive memory joined. Contracting CD4+ clones were located mainly in CM and EM, and CD8+ clones in EMRA.

This clonotype has a count of ten or more. The target antigen is unknown. This chain links TRBV29-1 with TRBJ1-5; the D gene is possibly TRBD1 (5 bases). This receptor was obtained from a man between 18 and 29 years old who had mild COVID-19 (a few samples of this study predate the infection). Cell type and time point are not known. Sample: PBMCs or a T cell subset sorted from them (not recorded which). In DNA form, the CDR3 reads TGCAGCGTTGACGTCAGGAAATTAGACAGACGGGGAAATCAGCCCCAGCATTTT. As protein: CSVDVRKLDRRGNQPQHF. The full variable domain, completed using reference TRBV29-1 and TRBJ1-5, is SAVISQKPSRDICQRGTSLTIQCQVDSQVTMMFWYRQQPGQSLTLIATANQGSEATYESGFVIDKFPISRPNLTFSTLTVSNMSPEDSSIYLCSVDVRKLDRRGNQPQHFGDGTRLSIL.